The clone carrying this T cell receptor beta chain was seen at least ten times. Among the patients, none had received any treatment before thyroid surgery. How the authors handled the data: The authors used CDR3 differences across clinicopathological groups to build a distant-metastasis classifier for papillary thyroid cancer. MiXCR was used by TCRdb to re-call the PCR reads. These V and J calls are TCRdb output, not the study's own analysis. Of 15,000 to 20,000 clones listed, approximately 32% are singletons. This sample is part of a study of metastatic and nonmetastatic thyroid tumors. Study-wide context: For malignant and benign thyroid patients, tumor or nodule tissue and blood were the sources whose repertoires were compared.

Germline CDR1 is SGHRS and CDR2 is YFSETQ. The J segment lost 4 bases and the V segment lost 1 base, leaving 5 bases of the junction unmatched. This CDR3 has 15 amino acids. The rearrangement links TRBV5-1 to TRBJ2-5, with 9 positions matching TRBD2. The sequencing sample was made of adjacent normal tissue. The clonotype comes from a female donor with papillary thyroid cancer or a benign thyroid nodule (not recorded which). Some clones in this sample may be carry-over from other donors' samples. The CDR3 here is CASSLWTSAGETQYF. CDR3 coding DNA: TGCGCCAGCAGCTTGTGGACTAGCGCCGGAGAGACCCAGTACTTC.